The clone carrying this T cell receptor (beta chain) has more than one count but fewer than ten. This specimen comes from a study of blood T cell repertoires in COVID-19. Study-wide background: Acute-phase and convalescent COVID-19 samples originated in the United States, Italy and Spain. Sample material is recorded as cDNA or gDNA derived from T cells, B-cell-depleted T cells, or PBMCs.

Under the authors' procedure: Reference gene primer amplification gave nucleated cell count estimates. Measured with immunoSEQ multiplex PCR; TCRdb has only the in-frame clones, and not every one. V, J and clone size reflect that table, while D and trimming were determined from the DNA. The sample lists some 48,000 clones, approximately 84% occurring once. The germline CDR1 and CDR2 sequences are SQVTM and ANQGSEA. The CDR3 consists of 15 residues. Unmatched junction bases numbered 10, after V lost 0 bases and J lost 8 bases. The origin of this receptor is a man between 50 and 59 years old with acute or convalescent COVID-19. Sequenced input: peripheral blood. The chain couples TRBV29-1 to TRBJ2-1, with 7 bases aligning to TRBD1. CDR3 in amino acids: CSVEEPRPQGDEQFF. Here the CDR3 DNA reads TGCAGCGTTGAAGAACCTCGACCCCAGGGGGATGAGCAGTTCTTC.